Shown below are 29 T cell receptor beta chains from a single sample sequenced in a study of T cells in Graves' hyperthyroidism and ophthalmopathy. RNA transcripts were the template for amplifying TCR beta CDR3 regions. The HTBI primer set drove a first-round RT-PCR of the TCR CDR3. TCRdb re-called the multiplex PCR reads with MiXCR, one entry per CDR3 protein. This table has 34,000 or so distinct CDR3 sequences, roughly half appearing once. Input material: blood. The receptor set was obtained from a woman between 35 and 50 years old with Graves' ophthalmopathy.

In this sample, this clonotype turned up many times. The chain combines TRBV30 with TRBJ1-6, with 8 bases matching TRBD1. This CDR3 spans 13 amino acids. Germline CDR1 reads GTSNPN; CDR2 reads SVGIG (reference sequence). J lost 7 bases, V lost 2 bases, and 1 base had no gene match. Written as DNA, the CDR3 is TGTGCCTGGAGTAGACAGGGGAATTCACCCCTCCACTTT. This sequence encodes CAWSRQGNSPLHF.

CDR3 protein: CSAVRVGSSGNTIYF. DNA of the CDR3: TGCAGTGCTGTTCGCGTGGGTTCATCGGGAAACACCATATATTTT. This chain links TRBV20-1 with TRBJ1-3, with no clear D. Deletions cut 5 bases from V and 4 bases from J, with 18 bases between. Germline lookup yields CDR1 DFQATT and CDR2 SNEGSKA (reference sequence). The CDR3 runs to 15 residues.

This chain links TRBV7-9 with TRBJ1-3; 8 nucleotides agree with TRBD1. The ends lost 5 bases at V and 0 bases at J; junction bases unmatched: 3. Germline V gene lookup returns CDR1 SEHNR and CDR2 FQNEAQ (reference sequence). This CDR3 has 15 amino acids. For the CDR3, the DNA is TGTGCCAGCAGCCCAGGGACAGGCTCTGGAAACACCATATATTTT. Translated, it gives CASSPGTGSGNTIYF.

Details on this clonotype: A read error may explain this, as a much larger clone is one base away. The chain joins TRBV3-1 to TRBJ1-1; no clear D. The CDR3 consists of 14 residues. Trimming removed 7 bases from V and 0 bases from J, with 12 bases in between. Germline values: CDR1 LGHDT, CDR2 YNNKEL (reference sequence). The CDR3, as DNA: TGTGCCAGCAAGGTTGCTATCATGAACACTGAAGCTTTCTTT. This codes for CASKVAIMNTEAFF.

This clonotype was seen more than once but under ten times. The chain uses TRBV3-1 and TRBJ1-1; no definite D call. With 0 bases removed from V and 5 bases from J, the gap between germline ends came to 7 bases. The CDR3 runs to 13 residues. Germline V lookup: CDR1 LGHDT, CDR2 YNNKEL (reference sequence). In nucleotides, the CDR3 is TGTGCCAGCAGCCAAGATTGGAGGACTGAAGCTTTCTTT. This codes for CASSQDWRTEAFF.

The chain employs TRBV2 and TRBJ1-4; TRBD1 is a possible D gene (5 bases). This CDR3 has 16 amino acids. V was shortened by 3 bases and J by 3 bases, with 14 bases between the two germline ends. The germline V gene has CDR1 SNHLY and CDR2 FYNNEI. Here the CDR3 reads CASSELDGGANEKLFF. The CDR3 DNA follows: TGTGCCAGCAGTGAGTTGGATGGGGGAGCTAATGAAAAACTGTTTTTT.

This clonotype ranks as medium-sized (0.01 to 0.1%). Here the CDR3 DNA reads TGCAGCGTGGTCTACAGGGGCAATGAGCAGTTCTTC. Its translation: CSVVYRGNEQFF. The J gene is TRBJ2-1, the V gene TRBV29-1; 7 bases fit TRBD1. The CDR3 has 12 residues. The germline gives CDR1 SQVTM, CDR2 ANQGSEA. V lost 6 bases and J lost 6; bases outside the gene matches: 5.

Only one count was recorded for this clonotype. Relative to the germline gene, one junction end is altered; a read error may explain this. For the CDR3, the DNA is TGTGCCAGCAGCTTGTCGTATCAGCACTTC. Protein product: CASSLSYQHF. The chain recombines TRBV5-5 with TRBJ2-7; no clear D gene. The CDR3 is made up of 10 amino acids. Germline values: CDR1 SGHKS, CDR2 YYEKEE (reference sequence).

The V call is TRBV20-1, the J call TRBJ2-3, with D maybe TRBD1 (7 bases). CDR1 and CDR2 from the germline V gene are DFQATT and SNEGSKA (reference sequence). CDR3 length equals 14 residues. Trimming removed 1 base at V and 7 bases at J, with 15 bases between. The DNA of the CDR3 is TGCAGTGCTAGAGGCCCAGGGGGGATCAATACGCAGTATTTT. Protein product: CSARGPGGINTQYF.

Comment on this clonotype: Germline is not matched at one junction end, which may reflect a read error. J is TRBJ2-5 and V is TRBV5-1; D assignment may be TRBD1 or TRBD2 (7 bases each). The CDR3 has 13 amino acids. Germline-derived CDR1 and CDR2 are SGHRS and YFSETQ. The CDR3 region is CASSGTAPGTQYF. In nucleotides, the CDR3 is TGTGCCAGCAGCGGGACAGCCCCCGGGACCCAGTACTTC.

This clonotype was detected only once. The junction differs from germline at one of its ends, possibly a read error. This rearrangement joins TRBV6-5 to TRBJ2-1; TRBD2 matches at 12 bases. The length of the CDR3 is 16 residues. Germline lookup yields CDR1 MNHEY and CDR2 SVGAGI. The CDR3 reads CASRPPSSGRADEQCF. CDR3 in DNA: TGTGCCAGCAGACCACCGTCTAGCGGGAGGGCCGATGAGCAGTGCTTC.

J is TRBJ2-5 and V is TRBV6-1, with D possibly matching TRBD1 (7 bases). Germline V lookup: CDR1 MNHNS, CDR2 SASEGT. The V and J ends lost 6 bases and 2 bases respectively, with 10 bases between them. This CDR3 has 13 amino acids. The CDR3 here is CASRRDRQETQYF. As DNA, the CDR3 is TGTGCCAGCAGGCGGGACAGACAAGAGACCCAGTACTTC.

This clonotype was picked up many times. This chain links TRBV28 with TRBJ2-2, with D unresolved. The V and J ends lost 3 bases and 8 bases respectively, with 7 bases between them. CDR1 is MDHEN and CDR2 is SYDVKM in the germline V gene. The CDR3 length is 12 residues. The CDR3 region is CASSLARGELFF. Here the CDR3 DNA reads TGTGCCAGCAGTTTGGCCCGGGGGGAGCTGTTTTTT.

Notes on this clonotype: One base away lies a much larger clone, so this may be a sequencing read error. This chain links TRBV25-1 with TRBJ2-5; D tentatively fits TRBD1 or TRBD2 (7 bases each). The CDR3 totals 16 residues. Germline assignment: CDR1 MGHDK and CDR2 SYGVNS. Trimming cost V 5 bases and J 4 bases, with 20 bases left between them. CDR3 sequence reads: CASSSHRGGNRETQYF. Here the CDR3 DNA reads TGTGCCAGCAGTTCCCACAGGGGAGGGAACCGAGAGACCCAGTACTTC.

This clonotype was detected a few times. A read error may explain this, as a much larger clone is one base away. The missing conserved phenylalanine or tryptophan at the end of this CDR3 makes a read error likely. The chain combines TRBV5-1 with TRBJ1-1; 8 bases fit TRBD1. Germline lookup yields CDR1 SGHRS and CDR2 YFSETQ. V was clipped by 5 bases and J by 1 base; unmatched bases: 7. The CDR3 totals 15 residues. The CDR3 sequence: CASSPDRGRNTEAFS. CDR3 sequence (DNA): TGCGCCAGCAGTCCCGACAGGGGCCGGAACACTGAAGCTTTCTCT.

V is TRBV13 and J is TRBJ2-3, with 7 bases aligning to TRBD2. CDR1 PRHDT and CDR2 FYEKMQ come from the germline V gene (reference sequence). V was clipped by 5 bases and J by 4 bases; unmatched bases: 12. CDR3 size: 16 residues. CDR3 loop: CASSEQLREVSDTQYF. In nucleotides, the CDR3 is TGTGCCAGCAGCGAGCAACTTCGGGAGGTCTCAGATACGCAGTATTTT.

To note about this clonotype: Since the CDR3 does not end with the conserved phenylalanine or tryptophan, this likely comes from a read error. The gene calls are TRBV12-3 or TRBV12-4 and TRBJ2-5, with a possible D match to TRBD1 (5 bases). The CDR3 is made up of 16 amino acids. With 3 bases removed from V and 0 bases from J, the gap between germline ends came to 14 bases. The CDR3 nucleotides are TGTGCCAGCAGTTTTTTGACAGTTAGGTACCAAGAGACCCAGTACTCC. Translation gives CASSFLTVRYQETQYS.

This clonotype showed up many times. The J gene is TRBJ2-1, the V gene TRBV25-1, with D possibly matching TRBD1 (6 bases). The length of the CDR3 is 11 residues. Germline lookup yields CDR1 MGHDK and CDR2 SYGVNS. V lost 6 bases, J lost 9 bases, and 9 bases lay in between. Here the CDR3 reads CASRGAIEQFF. The CDR3 DNA is TGTGCCAGCAGGGGGGCAATTGAGCAGTTCTTC.

This clonotype was picked up many times. This chain connects TRBV12-5 to TRBJ1-2; D unresolved. The germline gives CDR1 LGHNT, CDR2 FRNRAP. V gave up 1 base and J gave up 3 bases, with 3 bases separating them. CDR3 length equals 12 residues. The CDR3 reads CASGLEDYGYTF. The CDR3 coding sequence is TGTGCTAGTGGTTTGGAAGACTATGGCTACACCTTC.

The CDR3 nucleotides read TGTGCCAGCAGCGTAGACGTCAGGGGGAGAGAGCAGTACTTC. Translation gives CASSVDVRGREQYF. The J gene is TRBJ2-7, the V gene TRBV9; 7 nucleotides agree with TRBD1. Germline V lookup: CDR1 SGDLS, CDR2 YYNGEE. The CDR3 consists of 14 residues. V shed 0 bases and J 7 bases; nucleotides not matched to a gene: 7.

The chain recombines TRBV18 with TRBJ2-3, with TRBD2 matching over 8 bases. J gave up 4 bases and V 4 bases, and 4 bases lay outside the gene matches. Germline V gene lookup returns CDR1 KGHSH and CDR2 LQKENI. The CDR3 is made up of 14 amino acids. The CDR3 protein is CASSQRESPDTQYF. The CDR3 DNA reads as TGTGCCAGCTCACAGCGGGAGAGCCCAGATACGCAGTATTTT. Looking up the rest from reference TRBV18 and TRBJ2-3 gives the full variable domain: NAGVMQNPRHLVRRRGQEARLRCSPMKGHSHVYWYRQLPEEGLKFMVYLQKENIIDESGMPKERFSAEFPKEGPSILRIQQVVRGDSAAYFCASSQRESPDTQYFGPGTRLTVL.

This clonotype was observed a single time. The CDR3 DNA reads TGTGCCAGCAAGGTCCAGGGCACAGATACGCAGTATTTT. This gives the protein CASKVQGTDTQYF. The rearrangement links TRBV2 to TRBJ2-3; D not resolved. V was cut by 7 bases and J by 1 base, with 9 bases left in between. Germline V gene data show CDR1 as SNHLY and CDR2 as FYNNEI. The CDR3 spans 13 residues.

The rearrangement links TRBV10-2 to TRBJ2-7; no definite D call. The length of the CDR3 is 11 residues. V was trimmed by 2 bases and J by 6 bases, leaving 5 bases between them. Germline CDR1 reads WSHSY; CDR2 reads SAAADI. In DNA, the CDR3 is TGCGCCAGCAGTGAGGTCGGCGAGCAGTACTTC. It codes for CASSEVGEQYF.

Many counts were recorded for this clonotype. The gene calls are TRBV6-6 and TRBJ2-1, with D tentatively TRBD1 or TRBD2 (5 bases each). This CDR3 has 12 residues. V lost 8 bases to trimming and J lost 9 bases, with 14 bases between them. Per germline, CDR1 MNHNY and CDR2 SVGAGI (reference sequence). In DNA, the CDR3 is TGTGCCAGCTGGGACCCTAAGGGTGAGCAGTTCTTC. Its translation: CASWDPKGEQFF.

The J gene is TRBJ2-5, the V gene TRBV7-3; D could derive from TRBD1 or TRBD2 (5 bases each). V was shortened by 4 bases and J by 5 bases, with 17 bases between the two germline ends. Germline lookup yields CDR1 SGHTA and CDR2 FQGTGA. This CDR3 is 15 amino acids long. The chain's CDR3 is CASSSFAGAGETQYF. The CDR3 DNA sequence: TGTGCCAGCAGCTCATTCGCCGGGGCGGGTGAGACCCAGTACTTC.

This rearrangement joins TRBV6-4 to TRBJ1-1; no reliable D call. This CDR3 comprises 14 residues. Trimming removed 3 bases from V and 9 bases from J, with 17 bases in between. Germline assignment: CDR1 MRHNA and CDR2 SNTAGT. The CDR3 nucleotides read TGTGCCAGCAGTGATCGCGGGCCGTGGGAGAAAGCTTTCTTT. Amino acid sequence: CASSDRGPWEKAFF.

This clonotype was observed many times. This rearrangement joins TRBV12-3 or TRBV12-4 to TRBJ1-2; TRBD1 is a possible D gene (6 bases). There are 12 residues in the CDR3. The ends were cut back, 5 bases at V and 2 bases at J, with 6 bases in the middle. The CDR3 region is CASSGQNYGYTF. Written as DNA, the CDR3 is TGTGCCAGCAGTGGACAGAACTATGGCTACACCTTC.

The chain links TRBV15 to TRBJ2-5; 8 bases are shared with TRBD1. The CDR3 has 16 residues. Germline assignment: CDR1 LNHNV and CDR2 YYDKDF (reference sequence). The trim removed 5 bases at V and 2 bases at J, leaving 10 bases unmatched. The CDR3 region has the DNA TGTGCCACCAGCTCCCGGGACAGGAGTCCTCAAGAGACCCAGTACTTC. This codes for CATSSRDRSPQETQYF.

Worth noting for this clonotype: It is likely a read error, because the conserved phenylalanine at the end of the CDR3 is missing. The DNA is omitted, as the CDR3 cannot be located on it reliably, and the CDR3 follows TCRdb's listing. This chain uses TRBV10-3 with TRBJ2-3; the table gives TRBD2 as D, unverified against the DNA. CDR1 and CDR2 (germline): ENHRY, SYGVKD. The CDR3 is 15 amino acids in total, end residues counted. The chain's CDR3 is CATRGTSGRADTRYS.